This passage covers 11 T cell receptor beta chains from one sample sequenced in a study of cytomegalovirus exposure and HLA in healthy donors. Produced via immunoSEQ multiplex PCR; TCRdb's table is partial and in-frame only. In the table there are over 200,000 clones, roughly 88% of which are singletons. Specimen: PBMCs. The source of these receptors is a woman aged 30 to 39 in good health and CMV-seropositive.

This rearrangement joins TRBV2 to TRBJ2-2; TRBD2 agrees at 10 bases. The CDR3 consists of 15 residues. From germline, CDR1 is SNHLY and CDR2 FYNNEI. V was clipped by 3 bases and J by 6 bases; unmatched bases: 4. The CDR3 coding sequence is TGTGCCAGCAGTGAGTCTAGCGGGAGATCCGGGGAGCTGTTTTTT. Translation gives CASSESSGRSGELFF.

The chain recombines TRBV6-1 with TRBJ2-2; D is undetermined. The CDR3 loop spans 15 amino acids. V was trimmed by 2 bases and J by 6 bases, leaving 13 bases between them. The germline gives CDR1 MNHNS, CDR2 SASEGT. In nucleotides, the CDR3 is TGTGCCAGCAGTGAACCCTCCTTAGACGCCGGGGAGCTGTTTTTT. Encoded protein: CASSEPSLDAGELFF.

The V and J genes are TRBV25-1 and TRBJ1-2; weak D call: TRBD1 (5 bases). Germline-derived CDR1 and CDR2 are MGHDK and SYGVNS. This CDR3 is 15 amino acids long. V lost 4 bases and J 5 bases, leaving 17 bases between the germline ends. The CDR3 protein is CASSGTRDGVYGYTF. The CDR3 coding sequence is TGTGCCAGCAGTGGAACCCGGGACGGCGTTTATGGCTACACCTTC.

There are a few counts of this clone. J is TRBJ2-7 and V is TRBV7-9; possible D gene TRBD1, 6 bases. The length of the CDR3 is 17 residues. The germline V gene has CDR1 SEHNR and CDR2 FQNEAQ (reference sequence). Trimming shortened V by 6 bases and J by 0 bases, and 21 bases separated the two germline ends. CDR3 region: CASSGRDIGTRSYEQYF. The DNA of the CDR3 is TGTGCCAGCAGTGGTCGAGATATCGGGACACGCTCCTACGAGCAGTACTTC.

V and J are TRBV7-2 and TRBJ2-2; 8 positions match TRBD1. Germline lookup yields CDR1 SGHTA and CDR2 FQGNSA. V gave up 3 bases and J gave up 3 bases; unmatched junction bases: 9. The CDR3 has 17 amino acids. As DNA, the CDR3 is TGTGCCAGCAGCTTTACAGGGGGGCGCCTCGACACCGGGGAGCTGTTTTTT. Its protein is CASSFTGGRLDTGELFF.

V usage is TRBV5-4 and J usage is TRBJ2-1; D assignment may be TRBD1 or TRBD2 (6 bases each). CDR3 length equals 15 residues. Looked up from germline, CDR1 is SGHNT and CDR2 is YYREEE (reference sequence). V dropped 0 bases and J dropped 5 bases, with 12 bases sitting between them. Here the CDR3 reads CASSLGGGGNNEQFF. As DNA, the CDR3 is TGTGCCAGCAGCTTGGGAGGGGGAGGAAACAATGAGCAGTTCTTC.

This clone has only one observation. The junction departs from the called germline gene at one end, perhaps through a read error. The chain couples TRBV29-1 to TRBJ1-2; 8 bases are shared with TRBD1. This CDR3 has 12 residues. Germline V gives CDR1 SQVTM, CDR2 ANQGSEA. The CDR3 DNA reads TGCAGCGTTCAAGACAGGGGCGGTGGCTACACCTTC. This encodes CSVQDRGGGYTF.

V usage is TRBV6-1 and J usage is TRBJ2-7, with a possible D match to TRBD1 (6 bases). CDR1 and CDR2 from the germline V gene are MNHNS and SASEGT. CDR3 length: 15 amino acids. V gave up 0 bases and J gave up 5 bases, with 14 bases separating them. The CDR3 sequence: CASSEAHRVTDEQYF. The CDR3 DNA follows: TGTGCCAGCAGTGAAGCGCACAGGGTAACGGACGAGCAGTACTTC.

V is TRBV19 and J is TRBJ1-1, with 7 bases that match TRBD1. This CDR3 spans 15 amino acids. Looked up from germline, CDR1 is LNHDA and CDR2 is SQIVND (reference sequence). The V gene end was trimmed by 10 bases and the J gene end by 2 bases; junction bases not matched to a gene: 13. CDR3 loop: CATRDRVMTNTEAFF. The CDR3 DNA reads as TGTGCCACCCGTGACAGGGTGATGACAAACACTGAAGCTTTCTTT. The variable domain in full, completed from reference TRBV19 and TRBJ1-1, reads DGGITQSPKYLFRKEGQNVTLSCEQNLNHDAMYWYRQDPGQGLRLIYYSQIVNDFQKGDIAEGYSVSREKKESFPLTVTSAQKNPTAFYLCATRDRVMTNTEAFFGQGTRLTVV.

This clone was seen only once. CDR3 DNA sequence: TGTGCCAGCAGTGAAGCAGAGGCAGCCTTCAATGAGCAGTTCTTC. This sequence encodes CASSEAEAAFNEQFF. This chain uses TRBV6-1 with TRBJ2-1; D remains unclear. The V end lost 0 bases, the J end lost 6 bases, and 12 bases lay between the germline ends. The CDR3 spans 15 residues. CDR1 is MNHNS, CDR2 SASEGT, per germline.

The V call is TRBV6-5, the J call TRBJ2-7; TRBD1 matches 11 bases. Losses at the gene ends were 7 bases for V and 3 bases for J; bases not matched to a gene: 8. The CDR3 spans 15 residues. CDR1 is MNHEY, CDR2 SVGAGI, per germline. The CDR3 region is CASTLGTGGFYEQYF. The CDR3 DNA follows: TGTGCCAGCACGTTGGGGACAGGGGGATTCTACGAGCAGTACTTC.